This passage covers 21 T cell receptor beta chains from one sample sequenced in a study of blood T cell repertoires in COVID-19. Using immunoSEQ multiplex PCR, the repertoire was profiled, and TCRdb retains in-frame clones only, with some absent. This table has 60,000 to 65,000 clones, approximately 82% appearing once. The sequencing sample was made of peripheral blood. The receptors stem from a woman aged 60 to 75 with acute or convalescent COVID-19.

V usage is TRBV19 and J usage is TRBJ1-2; D is unresolved. Germline CDR1 LNHDA, CDR2 SQIVND (reference sequence). The CDR3 is 13 residues long. The ends were cut back, 5 bases at V and 0 bases at J, with 7 bases in the middle. CDR3 nucleotide sequence: TGTGCCAGTAGTGACGGGGCTAACTATGGCTACACCTTC. It encodes CASSDGANYGYTF.

This chain links TRBV12-3 or TRBV12-4 with TRBJ1-1, with D possibly TRBD1 on 6 matching bases. The CDR3 is 12 residues long. Trimming removed 6 bases from V and 5 bases from J, with 10 bases in between. Here the CDR3 reads CASSKQGTEAFF. The CDR3, as DNA: TGTGCCAGCAGCAAACAGGGAACTGAAGCTTTCTTT.

V and J are TRBV6-6 and TRBJ1-4, with D unresolved. This CDR3 region has 11 residues. CDR1 is MNHNY and CDR2 is SVGAGI in the germline V gene (reference sequence). V was shortened by 6 bases and J by 8 bases, with 7 bases between the two germline ends. The CDR3 DNA sequence: TGTGCCAGCAGCCCCTCCGAAAAACTGTTTTTT. Translated: CASSPSEKLFF.

The chain has TRBV27 and TRBJ1-1; the D is unclear. Per the germline V gene, CDR1 is MNHEY and CDR2 is SMNVEV (reference sequence). The CDR3 covers 15 residues. Trimming removed 0 bases at V and 1 base at J, with 9 bases between. In DNA, the CDR3 is TGTGCCAGCAGTTTATCACGGGGTTCGAACACTGAAGCTTTCTTT. It is translated as CASSLSRGSNTEAFF.

This clone was seen ten or more times. This chain connects TRBV19 to TRBJ1-1, with D hard to call. From germline, CDR1 is LNHDA and CDR2 SQIVND (reference sequence). CDR3 length equals 14 residues. The V gene lost 5 bases and the J gene lost 0 bases, with 10 bases spanning the gap. As DNA, the CDR3 is TGTGCCAGTAGTGGTAGGGAGCTGAACACTGAAGCTTTCTTT. This codes for CASSGRELNTEAFF.

V gene TRBV10-3 combines with J gene TRBJ2-5; weak D call: TRBD2 (7 bases). CDR1 is ENHRY, CDR2 SYGVKD, per germline. V lost 6 bases and J lost 4, with 15 bases in between. The CDR3 covers 14 residues. The DNA for the CDR3 is TGTGCCATCAGCCGGGAGGACAGAGTAGAGACCCAGTACTTC. It codes for CAISREDRVETQYF.

This chain links TRBV4-1 with TRBJ2-5; TRBD2 agrees at 10 bases. This CDR3 is built from 17 residues. V was pared by 0 bases and J by 5 bases, with 9 bases of the junction left unmatched. Germline loops: CDR1 MGHRA, CDR2 YSYEKL. CDR3 loop: CASSQDVERGGRETQYF. CDR3 DNA sequence: TGCGCCAGCAGCCAAGATGTGGAGCGGGGGGGCCGGGAGACCCAGTACTTC.

This sequence joins TRBV7-2 and TRBJ2-3; TRBD1 aligns across 8 bases. There are 18 residues in the CDR3. CDR1 SGHTA and CDR2 FQGNSA come from the germline V gene. V lost 5 bases to trimming and J lost 1 base; unmatched junction nucleotides: 14. CDR3 DNA: TGTGCCAGCAGCCCAGGGTGGCAGGGGGCGCGGGGCACAGATACGCAGTATTTT. It codes for CASSPGWQGARGTDTQYF.

This chain joins TRBV5-1 and TRBJ1-1; 10 bases align to TRBD1. The CDR3 contains 15 residues. Germline V gene lookup returns CDR1 SGHRS and CDR2 YFSETQ. With V trimmed by 4 bases and J by 8 bases, 11 bases remained unmatched. The DNA for the CDR3 is TGCGCCAGCAGCCCCGACCGGGACAGGGGACGGGAAGCTTTCTTT. It specifies CASSPDRDRGREAFF.

The V gene is TRBV21-1, the J gene TRBJ1-1. TRBV21-1 is given as a pseudogene. The length of the CDR3 is 15 residues. CDR3: CASSKSPYPNTEAFF. The CDR3 region has the DNA TGTGCCAGCAGCAAAAGCCCGTACCCAAACACTGAAGCTTTCTTT.

The V and J genes are TRBV18 and TRBJ2-7; no clear D gene. V lost 1 base and J lost 7, with 17 bases in between. The CDR3 covers 15 residues. The germline gives CDR1 KGHSH, CDR2 LQKENI. In DNA, the CDR3 is TGTGCCAGCTCACCACGGGCACACTCCTACGTAGAGCAGTACTTC. It is translated as CASSPRAHSYVEQYF. Full variable domain (remainder filled in from reference TRBV18 and TRBJ2-7): NAGVMQNPRHLVRRRGQEARLRCSPMKGHSHVYWYRQLPEEGLKFMVYLQKENIIDESGMPKERFSAEFPKEGPSILRIQQVVRGDSAAYFCASSPRAHSYVEQYFGPGTRLTVT.

This clone was recorded a few times. The rearrangement joins TRBV5-1 to TRBJ1-2; tentative D call: TRBD1 (5 bases). V lost 4 bases to trimming and J lost 0 bases, with 16 bases between them. Germline assignment: CDR1 SGHRS and CDR2 YFSETQ. This CDR3 contains 16 residues. CDR3 in amino acids: CASSPTQATPNYGYTF. The DNA for the CDR3 is TGCGCCAGCAGCCCTACACAGGCCACCCCTAACTATGGCTACACCTTC.

The rearrangement uses TRBV3-1 (or the pseudogene TRBV3-2) and TRBJ1-1; D remains ambiguous. V was cut by 1 base and J by 7 bases, with 7 bases left in between. Germline values: CDR1 LGHDT, CDR2 YNNKEL (reference sequence). CDR3 length equals 12 residues. The CDR3 is CASSQGDIEAFF. CDR3 coding DNA: TGTGCCAGCAGCCAAGGAGACATTGAAGCTTTCTTT.

The V call is TRBV18, the J call TRBJ2-3; 8 bases are a match to TRBD2. V lost 3 bases, J lost 3 bases, and 5 bases stayed unmatched. CDR3 length equals 15 residues. Germline V gives CDR1 KGHSH, CDR2 LQKENI. CDR3 coding DNA: TGTGCCAGCTCACCTACTAGCGGAAATACAGATACGCAGTATTTT. Encoded protein: CASSPTSGNTDTQYF.

The rearrangement links TRBV6-5 to TRBJ2-7, with D maybe TRBD1 (6 bases). The germline gives CDR1 MNHEY, CDR2 SVGAGI. This CDR3 is 16 amino acids long. V lost 2 bases to trimming and J lost 1 base, with 15 bases between them. The CDR3 nucleotides read TGTGCCAGCAGTTACGGTCCACAGGGTGTGTCCTACGAGCAGTACTTC. Its translation is CASSYGPQGVSYEQYF.

The V and J genes are TRBV19 and TRBJ1-1, with TRBD1 matching over 7 bases. Germline CDR1 is LNHDA and CDR2 is SQIVND (reference sequence). Trimming took 7 bases from V and 3 from J; bases not matched to a gene: 5. The CDR3 is made up of 13 amino acids. CDR3 residues: CASTYDRDTEAFF. In DNA, the CDR3 is TGTGCCAGTACCTACGACAGGGACACTGAAGCTTTCTTT.

This chain links TRBV30 with TRBJ2-5; TRBD2 agrees at 7 bases. Trimming took 5 bases from V and 9 from J; bases not matched to a gene: 12. This CDR3 region has 13 residues. CDR1 and CDR2 from the germline V gene are GTSNPN and SVGIG (reference sequence). Here the CDR3 reads CAWENGEGLPQYF. The CDR3 DNA sequence: TGTGCCTGGGAGAACGGGGAGGGTCTGCCCCAGTACTTC.

The rearrangement uses TRBV7-9 and TRBJ1-4; D is perhaps TRBD1 (5 bases). CDR3 length: 14 amino acids. V was cut by 2 bases and J by 1 base, with 5 bases left in between. Germline CDR1 SEHNR, CDR2 FQNEAQ (reference sequence). The CDR3: CASSLRGTNEKLFF. The CDR3 coding sequence is TGTGCCAGCAGCTTAAGGGGAACTAATGAAAAACTGTTTTTT.

The V call is TRBV19, the J call TRBJ1-2; D not resolved. The CDR3 loop spans 14 amino acids. With 6 bases removed from V and 6 bases from J, the gap between germline ends came to 17 bases. Germline loops: CDR1 LNHDA, CDR2 SQIVND (reference sequence). Here the CDR3 reads CASRGGIGFDGYTF. For the CDR3, the DNA is TGTGCCAGTAGGGGCGGGATAGGGTTCGATGGCTACACCTTC.

The chain carries TRBV10-3 and TRBJ2-3; 9 bases agree with TRBD1. Germline V gene lookup returns CDR1 ENHRY and CDR2 SYGVKD. CDR3 size: 17 residues. V shed 5 bases and J 2 bases; nucleotides not matched to a gene: 11. Here the CDR3 DNA reads TGTGCCATCAGTTATGGGACCGGACAGGGGAACACAGATACGCAGTATTTT. It encodes CAISYGTGQGNTDTQYF.

The genes are TRBV7-2 and TRBJ1-6; 8 nucleotides match TRBD1. The CDR3 runs to 14 residues. With 6 bases clipped from V and 8 bases from J, the junction kept 6 bases outside the gene matches. Germline CDR1 is SGHTA and CDR2 is FQGNSA. The CDR3 is CASRTTGVDSPLHF. CDR3 in DNA: TGTGCCAGCAGGACGACAGGGGTTGATTCACCCCTCCACTTT.